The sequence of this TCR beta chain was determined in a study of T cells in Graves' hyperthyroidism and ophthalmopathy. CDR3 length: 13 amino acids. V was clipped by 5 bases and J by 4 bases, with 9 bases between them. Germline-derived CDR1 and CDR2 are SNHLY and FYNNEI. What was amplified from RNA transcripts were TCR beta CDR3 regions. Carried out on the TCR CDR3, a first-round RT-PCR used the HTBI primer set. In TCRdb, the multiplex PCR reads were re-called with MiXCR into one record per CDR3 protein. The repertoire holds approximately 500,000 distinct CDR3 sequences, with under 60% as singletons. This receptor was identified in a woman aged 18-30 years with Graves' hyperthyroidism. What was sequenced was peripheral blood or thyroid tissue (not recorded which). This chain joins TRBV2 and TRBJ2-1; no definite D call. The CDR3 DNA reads TGTGCCAGCAGTAACCAAAAGTACAATGAGCAGTTCTTC. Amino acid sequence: CASSNQKYNEQFF.